The 29 T cell receptor beta chains below all came from one sample that was sequenced in a study of T cell repertoires in cytomegalovirus infection. These TCRs' antigens remain unknown. Each CDR3 protein is one row after TCRdb ran MiXCR on the reads. The table records some 500,000 distinct CDR3 sequences, 40% of them present only once. The sample consisted of cultured PBMCs, taken from culture after CMV antigen stimulation. These receptors were collected from a human donor in good health (CMV status not recorded). Some clones in this sample may be carry-over from other donors' samples.

The chain combines TRBV4-1 with TRBJ2-7; TRBD1 is a possible D gene (5 bases). This CDR3 region has 15 residues. V lost 5 bases and J lost 5, with 19 bases in between. Germline V gene data show CDR1 as MGHRA and CDR2 as YSYEKL. The CDR3 DNA reads TGCGCCAGCAGCGACGTCTTTACAGGTTTAGACGAGCAGTACTTC. As protein: CASSDVFTGLDEQYF.

Concerning this clonotype: Germline is not matched at one junction end, which may reflect a read error. The chain carries TRBV27 and TRBJ2-7, with 7 bases fitting TRBD2. The germline gives CDR1 MNHEY, CDR2 SMNVEV (reference sequence). The CDR3 has 10 amino acids. CDR3 nucleotide sequence: TGTGCCAGCAGTCCGGGGGAGGGCGCGTTC. Protein: CASSPGEGAF.

In this sample, this clonotype turned up a few times. The chain recombines TRBV7-2 with TRBJ1-2; a weak D match, TRBD1 (6 bases). From germline, CDR1 is SGHTA and CDR2 FQGNSA. The V end was cut by 8 bases, the J end by 2 bases, with 24 bases between. This CDR3 has 17 amino acids. The CDR3 DNA reads TGTGCCAGCTCTGGACGATCGGGACACCAGCTGAACTATGGCTACACCTTC. Protein: CASSGRSGHQLNYGYTF. The full variable domain, rest sourced from reference TRBV7-2 and TRBJ1-2, is GAGVSQSPSNKVTEKGKDVELRCDPISGHTALYWYRQSLGQGLEFLIYFQGNSAPDKSGLPSDRFSAERTGGSVSTLTIQRTQQEDSAVYLCASSGRSGHQLNYGYTFGSGTRLTVV.

The V and J genes are TRBV11-2 and TRBJ1-3, with TRBD1 identical over 8 bases. The CDR3 has 17 amino acids. The germline gives CDR1 SGHAT, CDR2 FQNNGV. With 4 bases clipped from V and 2 bases from J, the junction kept 10 bases outside the gene matches. This CDR3 reads CASSSRPGTGPGNTIYF. The DNA of the CDR3 is TGTGCCAGCAGCTCCCGACCCGGGACAGGTCCTGGAAACACCATATATTTT.

The chain has TRBV14 and TRBJ2-1; no clear D. This CDR3 contains 15 residues. Trimming took off 2 bases at V and 3 bases at J, with 11 bases between the two ends. Germline CDR1 and CDR2: SGHDN and FVKESK. CDR3 coding DNA: TGTGCCAGCAGCCAAACGAGTCCGCGCTACAATGAGCAGTTCTTC. Translating gives CASSQTSPRYNEQFF.

The chain uses TRBV7-8 and TRBJ2-1, with a possible D match to TRBD1 (5 bases). V was clipped by 0 bases and J by 8 bases, with 11 bases between them. The CDR3 loop spans 14 amino acids. The germline gives CDR1 SGHVS, CDR2 FQNEAQ. CDR3 bases: TGTGCCAGCAGCTTAGCCCCAGGGAAAGATGAGCAGTTCTTC. The encoded protein is CASSLAPGKDEQFF. Filled out from reference TRBV7-8 and TRBJ2-1, the complete variable domain reads GAGVSQSPRYKVAKRGQDVALRCDPISGHVSLFWYQQALGQGPEFLTYFQNEAQLDKSGLPSDRFFAERPEGSVSTLKIQRTQQEDSAVYLCASSLAPGKDEQFFGPGTRLTVL.

This clonotype was picked up one time. The chain combines TRBV6-2 or TRBV6-3 with TRBJ2-1, with 8 positions matching TRBD2. CDR1 MNHEY and CDR2 SVGEGT come from the germline V gene. The CDR3 consists of 15 residues. After removal of 5 bases from V and 7 bases from J, the junction contained 10 bases not matched to a gene. The CDR3 nucleotides are TGTGCCAGCAGTCCCCGGGGGGGGGGACGAAATGAGCAGTTCTTC. Encoded protein: CASSPRGGGRNEQFF.

V and J are TRBV3-1 and TRBJ2-1; D remains ambiguous. Germline lookup yields CDR1 LGHDT and CDR2 YNNKEL (reference sequence). The CDR3 covers 17 residues. V dropped 0 bases and J dropped 0 bases, with 12 bases sitting between them. The CDR3 DNA sequence: TGTGCCAGCAGCCAAGATCTTGAACTTAGCTCCTACAATGAGCAGTTCTTC. Translated, it gives CASSQDLELSSYNEQFF.

The chain joins TRBV18 to TRBJ2-5; no clear D. V lost 3 bases to trimming and J lost 5 bases, with 10 bases between them. From germline, CDR1 is KGHSH and CDR2 LQKENI. CDR3 size: 13 residues. This CDR3 is CASSPLPSETQYF. The CDR3 DNA is TGTGCCAGCTCACCCCTCCCGTCCGAGACCCAGTACTTC.

This clonotype was counted only a few times. The V call is TRBV7-2, the J call TRBJ2-1; 9 bases fit TRBD1. From germline, CDR1 is SGHTA and CDR2 FQGNSA. The CDR3 has 15 residues. V dropped 1 base and J dropped 7; count of bases not matched to a gene: 5. In DNA form, the CDR3 reads TGTGCCAGCAGCTTAGAACAGGGGGCTTGGAATGAGCAGTTCTTC. Its translation: CASSLEQGAWNEQFF.

Many counts were recorded for this clonotype. This sequence joins TRBV19 and TRBJ1-6; D not certain. Between the trimmed V and J ends, which lost 3 bases and 0 bases, there was a span of 15 bases. This CDR3 comprises 18 residues. Germline-derived CDR1 and CDR2 are LNHDA and SQIVND (reference sequence). CDR3 protein: CASSISGTISSYNSPLHF. In DNA, the CDR3 is TGTGCCAGTAGTATCTCAGGAACAATCAGCTCCTATAATTCACCCCTCCACTTT.

The chain combines TRBV11-2 with TRBJ2-2; the match to TRBD1 covers 8 bases. Looked up from germline, CDR1 is SGHAT and CDR2 is FQNNGV. The ends lost 6 bases at V and 2 bases at J; junction bases unmatched: 8. The length of the CDR3 is 16 residues. CDR3 amino acids: CASRTGGTGNTGELFF. For the CDR3, the DNA is TGTGCCAGCAGAACAGGCGGGACAGGCAACACCGGGGAGCTGTTTTTT.

This sequence joins TRBV6-8 and TRBJ1-2, with D perhaps matching TRBD1 (5 bases). The V end was cut by 4 bases, the J end by 7 bases, with 7 bases between. Germline loops: CDR1 MNHGY, CDR2 SAAAGT. This CDR3 contains 11 residues. CDR3: CASSWGGGYTF. The CDR3 nucleotides read TGTGCCAGCAGTTGGGGGGGTGGCTACACCTTC.

The chain recombines TRBV28 with TRBJ2-3, with TRBD2 as a possible D gene (6 bases). The germline V gene encodes CDR1 MDHEN and CDR2 SYDVKM. The CDR3 contains 15 residues. Deletions cut 5 bases from V and 6 bases from J, with 18 bases between. CDR3: CASSMAGRPRDTQYF. CDR3 nucleotides: TGTGCCAGCAGTATGGCGGGGAGACCGAGGGATACGCAGTATTTT.

The gene calls are TRBV15 and TRBJ1-2; D is ambiguous. The CDR3 spans 16 residues. The germline gives CDR1 LNHNV, CDR2 YYDKDF (reference sequence). Between the trimmed V and J ends, which lost 1 base and 4 bases, there was a span of 16 bases. The CDR3 protein is CATSRVVATSSYGYTF. The CDR3 DNA sequence: TGTGCCACCAGCAGAGTGGTAGCGACCAGTTCCTATGGCTACACCTTC. Full variable domain (missing parts from reference TRBV15 and TRBJ1-2): DAMVIQNPRYQVTQFGKPVTLSCSQTLNHNVMYWYQQKSSQAPKLLFHYYDKDFNNEADTPDNFQSRRPNTSFCFLDIRSPGLGDTAMYLCATSRVVATSSYGYTFGSGTRLTVV.

Turning to this clonotype: The conserved final phenylalanine or tryptophan is absent from the CDR3, which likely points to a read error. The V gene is TRBV18, the J gene TRBJ1-6; D is possibly TRBD1 (5 bases). V lost 4 bases and J 7 bases, leaving 14 bases between the germline ends. The CDR3 covers 15 residues. Germline values: CDR1 KGHSH, CDR2 LQKENI. CDR3 in amino acids: CASSLAGLQNSPLHL. The CDR3 bases are TGTGCCAGCTCACTAGCGGGACTGCAAAATTCACCCCTCCACCTT.

This chain joins TRBV7-6 and TRBJ2-5, with 7 positions matching TRBD2. From germline, CDR1 is SGHVS and CDR2 FNYEAQ. The CDR3 has 17 residues. The V segment lost 7 bases and the J segment 4 bases; nucleotides outside the gene matches: 18. The CDR3 reads CASTAFSLAGVRETQYF. The DNA for the CDR3 is TGTGCCAGCACAGCCTTCTCCCTGGCGGGGGTACGAGAGACCCAGTACTTC.

This clonotype occurred a few times. The chain carries TRBV6-1 and TRBJ1-5, with D unclear. Trimming cost V 1 base and J 6 bases, with 4 bases left between them. Per germline, CDR1 MNHNS and CDR2 SASEGT. This CDR3 spans 12 amino acids. This chain's CDR3 is CASSEVGQPQHF. CDR3 DNA: TGTGCCAGCAGTGAAGTGGGTCAGCCCCAGCATTTT.

This chain joins TRBV12-3 or TRBV12-4 and TRBJ2-5; no firm D call. The CDR3 is 13 amino acids. With 5 bases removed from V and 5 bases from J, the gap between germline ends came to 12 bases. The DNA for the CDR3 is TGTGCCAGCAGTCCGACCGCCGGGGAGACCCAGTACTTC. Its translation: CASSPTAGETQYF.

The chain is built from TRBV7-2 and TRBJ1-1; 7 bases agree with TRBD1. Trimming took 4 bases from V and 0 from J; bases not matched to a gene: 8. This CDR3 contains 16 residues. Germline-derived CDR1 and CDR2 are SGHTA and FQGNSA. CDR3 nucleotide sequence: TGTGCCAGCAGCTGGGGCCCTAGGGGGCTGAACACTGAAGCTTTCTTT. This gives the protein CASSWGPRGLNTEAFF.

V usage is TRBV11-2 and J usage is TRBJ2-5; 7 bases match TRBD2. Trimming cost V 5 bases and J 7 bases; bases outside gene matches: 10. This CDR3 has 14 residues. Germline V gives CDR1 SGHAT, CDR2 FQNNGV. Here the CDR3 DNA reads TGTGCCAGCAGCGCCACCTGGGACTACGGGACCCAGTACTTC. This gives the protein CASSATWDYGTQYF.

In DNA form, the CDR3 reads TGTGCCAGCAGTTACCGAGCGGGGCCCTCGTATGAGCAGTTCTTC. As protein: CASSYRAGPSYEQFF. V and J are TRBV27 and TRBJ2-1; 7 nucleotides match TRBD2. CDR3 size: 15 residues. Trimming cost V 4 bases and J 8 bases; bases outside gene matches: 11. The V gene's germline CDR1 is MNHEY and CDR2 SMNVEV (reference sequence).

The chain has TRBV4-3 and TRBJ2-3, with D possibly being TRBD1 or TRBD2 (5 bases each). CDR1 and CDR2 from the germline V gene are LGHNA and YSLEER. V was trimmed by 2 bases and J by 3 bases, leaving 12 bases between them. The CDR3 length is 15 residues. CDR3 loop: CASSQRDPRTDTQYF. The CDR3 DNA is TGCGCCAGCAGCCAACGGGACCCGAGAACAGATACGCAGTATTTT.

CDR3 DNA sequence: TGTGCCAGCAGCTTTTCAGGGGCGGATCAGCCCCAGCATTTT. Translation: CASSFSGADQPQHF. The gene calls are TRBV7-8 and TRBJ1-5, with D possibly TRBD1 on 6 matching bases. The V and J ends lost 3 bases and 5 bases respectively, with 11 bases between them. Germline lookup yields CDR1 SGHVS and CDR2 FQNEAQ. This CDR3 spans 14 amino acids.

The chain carries TRBV6-6 and TRBJ2-5, with a weak D call TRBD2 (5 bases). Germline V gene lookup returns CDR1 MNHNY and CDR2 SVGAGI (reference sequence). The length of the CDR3 is 15 residues. V lost 8 bases to trimming and J lost 0 bases, with 16 bases between them. The CDR3 bases are TGTGCCAGCCGCTCCAAGCGGATGTACCAAGAGACCCAGTACTTC. Translated: CASRSKRMYQETQYF.

In its sample, this clonotype was seen a few times. The chain's CDR3 is CASRKSLAGRGEQFF. The CDR3 DNA reads TGTGCCAGCAGGAAGTCACTAGCGGGGAGAGGTGAGCAGTTCTTC. The chain links TRBV11-2 to TRBJ2-1; 10 bases map to TRBD2. CDR3 length equals 15 residues. V lost 6 bases and J lost 9; bases outside the gene matches: 11. CDR1 and CDR2 (germline): SGHAT, FQNNGV.

The chain employs TRBV7-2 and TRBJ2-3; the match to TRBD2 covers 10 bases. The germline V gene has CDR1 SGHTA and CDR2 FQGNSA. The V gene end was trimmed by 5 bases and the J gene end by 3 bases; junction bases not matched to a gene: 5. The CDR3 extends over 15 amino acids. The CDR3 spells CASSRASGGTDTQYF. Written as DNA, the CDR3 is TGTGCCAGCAGCCGAGCTAGCGGGGGTACAGATACGCAGTATTTT.

The V and J genes are TRBV19 and TRBJ1-3, with 8 bases identical to TRBD1. Germline trimming cut 8 bases from V and 2 bases from J; bases unmatched to any gene: 5. In germline, CDR1 is LNHDA, CDR2 SQIVND (reference sequence). The CDR3 has 14 residues. CDR3 sequence reads: CASEQGEAGNTIYF. The CDR3 bases are TGTGCCAGTGAACAGGGGGAGGCTGGAAACACCATATATTTT.

This clonotype was seen a single time. The rearrangement joins TRBV7-9 to TRBJ2-7; D remains ambiguous. This CDR3 region has 15 residues. Germline-derived CDR1 and CDR2 are SEHNR and FQNEAQ (reference sequence). V lost 5 bases, J lost 3 bases, and 17 bases lay in between. The DNA of the CDR3 is TGTGCCAGCAGCCCCGTTACGGGTCCGATCTACGAGCAGTACTTC. The encoded protein is CASSPVTGPIYEQYF. Full variable domain (missing parts from reference TRBV7-9 and TRBJ2-7): DTGVSQNPRHKITKRGQNVTFRCDPISEHNRLYWYRQTLGQGPEFLTYFQNEAQLEKSRLLSDRFSAERPKGSFSTLEIQRTEQGDSAMYLCASSPVTGPIYEQYFGPGTRLTVT.